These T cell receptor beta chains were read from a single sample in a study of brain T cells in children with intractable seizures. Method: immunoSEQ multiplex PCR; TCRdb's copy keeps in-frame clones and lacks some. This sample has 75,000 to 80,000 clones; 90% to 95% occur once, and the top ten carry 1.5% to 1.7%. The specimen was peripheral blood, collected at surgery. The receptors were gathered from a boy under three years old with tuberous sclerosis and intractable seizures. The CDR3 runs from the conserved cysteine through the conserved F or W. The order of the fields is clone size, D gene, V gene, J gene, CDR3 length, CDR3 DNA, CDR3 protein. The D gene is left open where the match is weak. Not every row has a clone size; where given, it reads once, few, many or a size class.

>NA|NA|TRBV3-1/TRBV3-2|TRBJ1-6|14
TGTGCCAGCAGCCAAACGGGGCAGGGATCACCCCTCCACTTT
CASSQTGQGSPLHF
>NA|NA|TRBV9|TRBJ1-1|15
TGTGCCAGCAGCCCCTATGTGGGGGGGGCGACTGAAGCTTTCTTT
CASSPYVGGATEAFF
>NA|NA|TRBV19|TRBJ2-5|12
TGTGCCAGTAGTTTTTACCAAGAGACCCAGTACTTC
CASSFYQETQYF
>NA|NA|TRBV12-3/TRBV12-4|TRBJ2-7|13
TGTGCCAGCAGTTTTAAGGGGCCGGGCGAGCAGTACTTC
CASSFKGPGEQYF
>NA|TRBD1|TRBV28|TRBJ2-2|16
TGTGCCAGCAGCCTCACAGGGGGTCAGAACACCGGGGAGCTGTTTTTT
CASSLTGGQNTGELFF
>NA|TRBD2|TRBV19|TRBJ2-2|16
TGTGCCAGTAGTCCGGGACTAGCATTCCGGTCCGGGGAGCTGTTTTTT
CASSPGLAFRSGELFF
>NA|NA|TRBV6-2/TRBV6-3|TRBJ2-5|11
TGTGCCAGCAGTTACCAAGAGACCCAGTACTTC
CASSYQETQYF
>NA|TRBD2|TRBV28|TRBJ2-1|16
TGTGCCAGCAGTTTATGGTCTAAGACTAGCGGGAGTGTTCGGTTCTTC
CASSLWSKTSGSVRFF
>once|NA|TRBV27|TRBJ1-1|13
TGTGCCAGCAGAACAGAGATGAACACTGAAGCTTTCTTT
CASRTEMNTEAFF
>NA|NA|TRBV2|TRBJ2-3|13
TGTGCCAGCTTTCGCGGATACACAGATACGCAGTATTTT
CASFRGYTDTQYF
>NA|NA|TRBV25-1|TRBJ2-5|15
TGTGCCAGCAGTGATTCCGGGAGTAGCAAAGAGACCCAGTACTTC
CASSDSGSSKETQYF
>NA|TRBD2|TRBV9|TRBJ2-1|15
TGTGCCAGCAGCCCACTAGCGGGTGGTTACAATGAGCAGTTCTTC
CASSPLAGGYNEQFF
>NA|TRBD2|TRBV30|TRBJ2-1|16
TGTGCCTGGAGCGATAGCCTAGCGGGAGTAACCAATGAGCAGTTCTTC
CAWSDSLAGVTNEQFF
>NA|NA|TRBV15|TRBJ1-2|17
TGTGCCACCAGCAGAGATCCTTCTTTCGCAGGGGAGGAAGGCTACACCTTC
CATSRDPSFAGEEGYTF
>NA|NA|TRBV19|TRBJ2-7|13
TGTGCCAGTAGCCCTATTGGGGCCTACGAGCAGTACTTC
CASSPIGAYEQYF
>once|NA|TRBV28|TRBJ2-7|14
TGTGCCAGCAGTTCAGGGGGGCGCTCCTTGGGGCAGTACTTC
CASSSGGRSLGQYF
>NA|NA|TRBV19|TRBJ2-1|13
TGTGCCAGTAGTGAATCTACTTGGAATGAGCAGTTCTTC
CASSESTWNEQFF
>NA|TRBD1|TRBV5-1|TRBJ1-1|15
TGCGCCAGCAGCCCGGGACAGGGGGAGCGGACTGAAGCTTTCTTT
CASSPGQGERTEAFF
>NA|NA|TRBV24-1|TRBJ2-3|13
TGTGCCACCAGTGATGGTAGCACAGATACGCAGTATTTT
CATSDGSTDTQYF